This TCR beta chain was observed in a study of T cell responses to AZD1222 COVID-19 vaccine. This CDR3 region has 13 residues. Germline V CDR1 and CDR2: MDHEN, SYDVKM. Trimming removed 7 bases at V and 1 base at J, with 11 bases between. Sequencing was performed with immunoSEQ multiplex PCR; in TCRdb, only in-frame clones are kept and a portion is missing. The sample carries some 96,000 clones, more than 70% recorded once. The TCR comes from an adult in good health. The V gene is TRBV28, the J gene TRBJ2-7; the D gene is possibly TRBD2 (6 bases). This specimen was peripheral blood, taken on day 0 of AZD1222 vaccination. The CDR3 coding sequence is TGTGCCAGCACCCGGCGGGGTTCCTACGAGCAGTACTTC. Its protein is CASTRRGSYEQYF.